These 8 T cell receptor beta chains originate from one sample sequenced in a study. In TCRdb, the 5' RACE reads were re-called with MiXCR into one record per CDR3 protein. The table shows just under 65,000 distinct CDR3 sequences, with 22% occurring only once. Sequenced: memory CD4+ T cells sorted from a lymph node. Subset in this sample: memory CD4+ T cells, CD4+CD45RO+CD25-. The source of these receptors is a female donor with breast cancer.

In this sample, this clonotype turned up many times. CDR3 loop: CASSLTASGGSDTQYF. DNA of the CDR3: TGTGCCAGCAGCTTAACCGCTAGCGGGGGCTCCGATACGCAGTATTTT. V usage is TRBV7-2 and J usage is TRBJ2-3; 10 positions match TRBD2. Germline CDR1 SGHTA, CDR2 FQGNSA. Unmatched junction bases numbered 8, after V lost 2 bases and J lost 6 bases. The CDR3 has 16 amino acids.

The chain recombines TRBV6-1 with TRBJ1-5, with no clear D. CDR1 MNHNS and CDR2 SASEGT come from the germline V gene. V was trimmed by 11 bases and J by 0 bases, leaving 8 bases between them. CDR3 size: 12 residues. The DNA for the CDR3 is TGTGCCTCCGAGTATAGCAATCAGCCCCAGCATTTT. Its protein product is CASEYSNQPQHF.

CDR3 in DNA: TGCGCCAGCAGCTTAATCTCCCAAGAAAACACCGGGGAGCTGTTTTTT. It translates to CASSLISQENTGELFF. The chain is built from TRBV5-1 and TRBJ2-2; D remains ambiguous. Looked up from germline, CDR1 is SGHRS and CDR2 is YFSETQ. This CDR3 spans 16 amino acids. Trimming took 2 bases from V and 2 from J, leaving 13 bases between them.

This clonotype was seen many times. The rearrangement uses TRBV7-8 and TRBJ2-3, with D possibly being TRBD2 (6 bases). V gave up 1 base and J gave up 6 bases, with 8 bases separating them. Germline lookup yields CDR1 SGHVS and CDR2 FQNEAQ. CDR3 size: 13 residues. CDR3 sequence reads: CASSLGAGDTQYF. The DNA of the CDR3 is TGTGCCAGCAGCTTAGGAGCGGGTGATACGCAGTATTTT.

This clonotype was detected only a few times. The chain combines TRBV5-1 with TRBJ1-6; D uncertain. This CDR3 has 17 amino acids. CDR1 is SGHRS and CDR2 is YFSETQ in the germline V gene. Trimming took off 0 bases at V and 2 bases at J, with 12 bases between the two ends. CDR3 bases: TGCGCCAGCAGCTTGGAAGGGCTCCTCACCTATAATTCACCCCTCCACTTT. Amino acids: CASSLEGLLTYNSPLHF.

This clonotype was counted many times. CDR3 sequence: CASSLSTGLAGDYEQYF. CDR3 bases: TGTGCCAGCAGCTTATCGACGGGACTAGCGGGAGACTACGAGCAGTACTTC. The V gene is TRBV7-2, the J gene TRBJ2-7, with TRBD2 matching 14 bases. Trimming took 2 bases from V and 3 from J; bases not matched to a gene: 6. Germline CDR1 is SGHTA and CDR2 is FQGNSA. The CDR3 totals 17 residues.

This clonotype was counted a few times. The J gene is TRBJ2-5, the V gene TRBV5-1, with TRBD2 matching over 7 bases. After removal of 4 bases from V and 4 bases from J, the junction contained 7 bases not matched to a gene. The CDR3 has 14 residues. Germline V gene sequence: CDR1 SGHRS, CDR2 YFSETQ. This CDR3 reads CASSPGGPGETQYF. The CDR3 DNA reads TGCGCCAGCAGCCCGGGGGGTCCGGGAGAGACCCAGTACTTC.

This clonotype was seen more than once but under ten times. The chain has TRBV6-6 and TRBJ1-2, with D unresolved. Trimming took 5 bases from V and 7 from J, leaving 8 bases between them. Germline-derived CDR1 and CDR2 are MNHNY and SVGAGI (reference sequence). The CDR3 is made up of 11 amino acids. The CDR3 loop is CASSKTGGYTF. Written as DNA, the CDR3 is TGTGCCAGCAGTAAAACGGGTGGCTACACCTTC.